This T cell receptor (beta chain) was retrieved from a study of T cell repertoires in cytomegalovirus infection. Study at large: Epitope selection comprised recently identified HLA-C-restricted CMV epitopes and well-studied HLA-B-restricted CMV epitopes. Matching HLA type, along with CMV infection, was indicated by public TCR beta signatures.

Trimming left V 7 bases short and J 4 bases short, with 20 bases between. This CDR3 contains 15 residues. Germline V gene sequence: CDR1 SGHTA, CDR2 FQGNSA. Overall study results and limits: Clonotypes of TCR beta that were HLA-C-restricted and CMV-specific dominated the ex vivo response. Carriers of CMV plus the relevant HLA were identified by cumulative public TCR beta family frequency.

Each CDR3 protein gets one entry after TCRdb re-called the reads with MiXCR. Here the sample spans roughly 920,000 distinct CDR3 sequences, around 31% being singletons. This clonotype was detected ten times or more. What it binds is not known. The chain is built from TRBV7-2 and TRBJ2-7; D ambiguous. This clonotype was obtained from a human donor in good health (CMV status not recorded). Some clones in this sample may be carry-over from other donors' samples. This sample comprised cultured CD8+ T cells from PBMCs, obtained from culture after CMV antigen stimulation. The CDR3 DNA reads TGTGCCAGCACCCTGAGTTTCCCTAACTATTACGAGCAGTACTTC. Amino acids: CASTLSFPNYYEQYF.